What follows are 16 T cell receptor beta chains derived from one specimen sequenced in a study of T cells in Graves' hyperthyroidism and ophthalmopathy. TCR beta CDR3 region amplification was performed from RNA transcripts. The TCR CDR3 first-round RT-PCR relied on the HTBI primer set. TCRdb reanalysed the multiplex PCR reads using MiXCR and keeps one entry per CDR3 protein. The table records about 400,000 distinct CDR3 sequences, roughly 15% of them present only once. Sequencing was performed on blood. Receptors were obtained from a young woman with Graves' ophthalmopathy.

This clonotype has a count of ten or more. This chain joins TRBV20-1 and TRBJ2-1; 7 bases align to TRBD2. This CDR3 is built from 17 residues. The germline gives CDR1 DFQATT, CDR2 SNEGSKA (reference sequence). J lost 6 bases, V lost 2 bases, and 16 bases had no gene match. In DNA form, the CDR3 reads TGCAGTGCTAGACCTTCGAACCCCGGGACTAACCCCAATGAGCAGTTCTTC. This gives the protein CSARPSNPGTNPNEQFF.

The V and J genes are TRBV28 and TRBJ2-1; no definite D call. Looked up from germline, CDR1 is MDHEN and CDR2 is SYDVKM. Trimming stripped 3 bases from V and 4 bases from J, with 22 bases between. The CDR3 sequence is 18 residues long. The CDR3 region is CASSLRMRPYMGYNEQFF. In nucleotides, the CDR3 is TGTGCCAGCAGTTTGAGGATGAGGCCCTACATGGGTTACAATGAGCAGTTCTTC. The complete variable domain, with remaining parts taken from reference TRBV28 and TRBJ2-1, reads DVKVTQSSRYLVKRTGEKVFLECVQDMDHENMFWYRQDPGLGLRLIYFSYDVKMKEKGDIPEGYSVSREKKERFSLILESASTNQTSMYLCASSLRMRPYMGYNEQFFGPGTRLTVL.

This clonotype has more than one count but fewer than ten. The rearrangement uses TRBV19 and TRBJ2-7, with D unclear. Germline lookup yields CDR1 LNHDA and CDR2 SQIVND (reference sequence). The CDR3 sequence is 15 residues long. Trimming took off 5 bases at V and 4 bases at J, with 18 bases between the two ends. The CDR3 loop reads CASSVSGGGWYEQYF. The CDR3 DNA follows: TGTGCCAGTAGTGTGTCAGGCGGTGGTTGGTACGAGCAGTACTTC.

This clonotype came up many times. The CDR3 DNA reads as TGTGCCATCAGTGGTTGGTCGTTGAGGGCTGGAGGTCAAGAGACCCAGTACTTC. Amino acid sequence: CAISGWSLRAGGQETQYF. The chain recombines TRBV10-3 with TRBJ2-5; tentatively, D is TRBD2 (5 bases). Germline V gene data show CDR1 as ENHRY and CDR2 as SYGVKD. The CDR3 contains 18 residues. V shed 4 bases and J shed 2 bases, with 23 bases lying between them.

This clonotype was seen at least ten times. The rearrangement links TRBV28 to TRBJ1-6; tentative D call: TRBD1 (6 bases). The V gene lost 5 bases and the J gene lost 0 bases, with 17 bases spanning the gap. The germline V gene encodes CDR1 MDHEN and CDR2 SYDVKM. The CDR3 consists of 18 residues. The CDR3 nucleotides read TGTGCCAGCAGTCTTAAGTCCGAGGACAGCTCCTATAATTCACCCCTCCACTTT. It codes for CASSLKSEDSSYNSPLHF.

This clonotype was counted at least ten times. The chain carries TRBV7-2 and TRBJ1-2; 8 bases agree with TRBD1. Germline lookup yields CDR1 SGHTA and CDR2 FQGNSA. With 7 bases clipped from V and 2 bases from J, the junction kept 6 bases outside the gene matches. This CDR3 is 14 amino acids long. The DNA for the CDR3 is TGTGCCAGCATCGATAGACAGGGGAACTATGGCTACACCTTC. Amino acids: CASIDRQGNYGYTF.

Turning to this clonotype: The junction differs from germline at one of its ends, possibly a read error. The chain recombines TRBV7-7 with TRBJ1-5; TRBD1 matches at 11 bases. The CDR3 runs 15 residues. The germline V gene has CDR1 SSHAT and CDR2 FNYEAQ (reference sequence). In DNA form, the CDR3 reads TGTGCTAGCAGCCGGGGGACAGGGGGGAATCAGCCCCAGCATTTT. Amino acids: CASSRGTGGNQPQHF.

The chain joins TRBV30 to TRBJ1-4, with a weak D call TRBD1 (5 bases). V gave up 4 bases and J gave up 4 bases, with 10 bases separating them. CDR1 GTSNPN and CDR2 SVGIG come from the germline V gene (reference sequence). The CDR3 loop spans 13 amino acids. CDR3 amino acids: CAWTRTSNEKLFF. Written as DNA, the CDR3 is TGTGCCTGGACGAGGACAAGTAATGAAAAACTGTTTTTT.

This clonotype came up many times. The rearrangement uses TRBV28 and TRBJ1-1; perhaps TRBD1 as D (5 bases). The CDR3 sequence is 15 residues long. The germline V gene has CDR1 MDHEN and CDR2 SYDVKM. Trimming cost V 3 bases and J 1 base, with 12 bases left between them. The CDR3 protein is CASSFTGATNTEAFF. For the CDR3, the DNA is TGTGCCAGCAGTTTTACTGGGGCTACGAACACTGAAGCTTTCTTT.

This clonotype was observed many times. This sequence joins TRBV15 and TRBJ2-7; 9 positions match TRBD2. Germline values: CDR1 LNHNV, CDR2 YYDKDF (reference sequence). The CDR3 runs to 15 residues. V lost 4 bases, J lost 1 base, and 5 bases stayed unmatched. The CDR3 nucleotides are TGTGCCACCAGCACGAGACTAGCGGATTCCTACGAGCAGTACTTC. This gives the protein CATSTRLADSYEQYF.

The rearrangement joins TRBV20-1 to TRBJ2-7, with 10 positions matching TRBD1. Germline V gene lookup returns CDR1 DFQATT and CDR2 SNEGSKA (reference sequence). J was trimmed by 3 bases and V by 2 bases; bases with no gene match: 4. This CDR3 contains 14 residues. The CDR3 region is CSARKGQGLYEQYF. CDR3 DNA: TGCAGTGCTAGAAAGGGACAGGGGCTCTACGAGCAGTACTTC.

This clonotype occurred many times. V is TRBV20-1 and J is TRBJ1-4, with D unclear. Per germline, CDR1 DFQATT and CDR2 SNEGSKA (reference sequence). V shed 6 bases and J shed 1 base, with 12 bases lying between them. The CDR3 sequence is 14 residues long. Written as DNA, the CDR3 is TGCAGTGCAGTCCTCAGAAGAACTAATGAAAAACTGTTTTTT. Translated: CSAVLRRTNEKLFF.

This clonotype was observed at least ten times. V usage is TRBV6-1 and J usage is TRBJ1-5; 7 nucleotides agree with TRBD1. V shed 8 bases, J shed 1 base, and the junction held 8 bases outside the gene matches. CDR3 size: 15 residues. The germline V gene has CDR1 MNHNS and CDR2 SASEGT. This CDR3 reads CASRDRVGSNQPQHF. The CDR3 bases are TGTGCCAGCCGAGACAGGGTTGGAAGCAATCAGCCCCAGCATTTT.

In its sample, this clonotype was seen many times. This chain uses TRBV27 with TRBJ2-1; 14 bases align to TRBD2. Per germline, CDR1 MNHEY and CDR2 SMNVEV (reference sequence). V lost 8 bases, J lost 7 bases, and 13 bases stayed unmatched. The CDR3 contains 17 residues. In DNA form, the CDR3 reads TGTGCCAGCGCGGGACTAGCGGGGGCAACCAGGGGGAATGAGCAGTTCTTC. It specifies CASAGLAGATRGNEQFF.

This clonotype was seen repeatedly, ten times or more. V and J are TRBV18 and TRBJ2-1; 7 bases line up with TRBD2. The V gene's germline CDR1 is KGHSH and CDR2 LQKENI. The junction had 9 bases not matched to a gene; V was cut back by 2 bases and J by 2 bases. This CDR3 is 17 amino acids long. DNA for the CDR3: TGTGCCAGCTCACCATTTTTAGCGGGCCAAGCCTACAATGAGCAGTTCTTC. It specifies CASSPFLAGQAYNEQFF.

This clonotype was seen ten or more times. V is TRBV28 and J is TRBJ2-2; either TRBD1 or TRBD2 may fit D (6 bases each). Germline CDR1 is MDHEN and CDR2 is SYDVKM. The CDR3 totals 17 residues. The CDR3 nucleotides are TGTGCTAAAATTCTCCCCGGGGGCTCGTCGGACACCGGGGAGCTGTTTTTT. Translation gives CAKILPGGSSDTGELFF.